The 20 T cell receptor beta chains below were found in one sample sequenced in a study of cytomegalovirus exposure and HLA in healthy donors. PCR amplification relied on 60 Vbeta primers (plus 13 Jbeta primers). Clones were read by immunoSEQ multiplex PCR, and TCRdb kept only the in-frame ones, dropping some. Among about 230,000 clones listed, 80% to 90% were seen once. Sequencing input: PBMCs. The receptors come from a young woman in good health and CMV-seronegative.

The chain is built from TRBV7-2 and TRBJ2-1; D perhaps matches TRBD1 (6 bases). Trimming stripped 6 bases from V and 4 bases from J, with 22 bases between. Germline V gene lookup returns CDR1 SGHTA and CDR2 FQGNSA. CDR3 length: 17 amino acids. The CDR3 bases are TGTGCCAGCAGTCCTGGGTCCGGGACACCGACTTACAATGAGCAGTTCTTC. Translating gives CASSPGSGTPTYNEQFF.

The chain uses TRBV4-3 and TRBJ2-1; D is unresolved. Germline loops: CDR1 LGHNA, CDR2 YSLEER. The CDR3 has 17 amino acids. With 1 base removed from V and 1 base from J, the gap between germline ends came to 14 bases. CDR3: CASSQAKTQTSYNEQFF. For the CDR3, the DNA is TGCGCCAGCAGCCAAGCGAAGACGCAGACTTCCTACAATGAGCAGTTCTTC.

The chain recombines TRBV19 with TRBJ1-5; D gene ambiguous. V lost 0 bases, J lost 0 bases, and 18 bases lay in between. The CDR3 is 19 amino acids. Germline V gene data show CDR1 as LNHDA and CDR2 as SQIVND (reference sequence). The CDR3 protein is CASSIDAARISLSNQPQHF. The CDR3 nucleotides are TGTGCCAGTAGTATAGATGCGGCACGGATTTCACTTAGCAATCAGCCCCAGCATTTT. Variable domain in full (rest from reference TRBV19 and TRBJ1-5): DGGITQSPKYLFRKEGQNVTLSCEQNLNHDAMYWYRQDPGQGLRLIYYSQIVNDFQKGDIAEGYSVSREKKESFPLTVTSAQKNPTAFYLCASSIDAARISLSNQPQHFGDGTRLSIL.

The V call is TRBV6-5, the J call TRBJ1-3, with 9 nucleotides matching TRBD1. Per germline, CDR1 MNHEY and CDR2 SVGAGI. V shed 8 bases and J 5 bases; nucleotides not matched to a gene: 10. The CDR3 loop spans 15 amino acids. CDR3 sequence reads: CASCGQGKFRNTIYF. The CDR3 region has the DNA TGTGCCAGCTGCGGACAGGGGAAGTTTAGAAACACCATATATTTT.

Points on this clone: This specimen includes other DNA sequences encoding the same CDR3. This chain uses TRBV7-9 with TRBJ2-1; D is uncertain. Germline CDR1 SEHNR, CDR2 FQNEAQ (reference sequence). Trimming took 6 bases from V and 3 from J, leaving 3 bases between them. This CDR3 is built from 11 residues. The CDR3 DNA follows: TGTGCCAGCAGATACTACAATGAGCAGTTCTTC. This gives the protein CASRYYNEQFF.

The CDR3 bases are TGTGCCAGCAGCGGTAGCGGGGTATCCTACAATGAGCAGTTCTTC. Translating gives CASSGSGVSYNEQFF. This chain uses TRBV9 with TRBJ2-1; 8 positions match TRBD2. The CDR3 contains 15 residues. Germline values: CDR1 SGDLS, CDR2 YYNGEE. J lost 1 base, V lost 3 bases, and 3 bases had no gene match. Based on the CDR3 plus reference TRBV9 and TRBJ2-1, the full variable domain is DSGVTQTPKHLITATGQRVTLRCSPRSGDLSVYWYQQSLDQGLQFLIQYYNGEERAKGNILERFSAQQFPDLHSELNLSSLELGDSALYFCASSGSGVSYNEQFFGPGTRLTVL.

This sequence joins TRBV6-5 and TRBJ1-2, with 7 bases that match TRBD1. The CDR3 sequence is 14 residues long. CDR1 MNHEY and CDR2 SVGAGI come from the germline V gene. V gave up 3 bases and J gave up 5 bases; unmatched junction bases: 6. The CDR3 DNA sequence: TGTGCCAGCAGTTATTTGGACAGGAAATATGGCTACACCTTC. It specifies CASSYLDRKYGYTF.

Note on this clone: This sample also contains other DNA sequences that code for the same CDR3. The chain uses TRBV7-9 and TRBJ1-6; D gene unclear. Germline-derived CDR1 and CDR2 are SEHNR and FQNEAQ (reference sequence). The length of the CDR3 is 15 residues. V shed 4 bases and J shed 8 bases, with 15 bases lying between them. The CDR3 coding sequence is TGTGCCAGCAGCTCACCAGGACTCCTTGATTCACCCCTCCACTTT. As protein: CASSSPGLLDSPLHF.

The chain joins TRBV20-1 to TRBJ1-1; D is possibly TRBD1 (5 bases). The CDR3 totals 11 residues. The germline CDR1 and CDR2 sequences are DFQATT and SNEGSKA (reference sequence). V lost 1 base to trimming and J lost 8 bases, with 8 bases between them. The CDR3 DNA follows: TGCAGTGCTAGAGGACAGCCAGAAGCTTTCTTT. Residues: CSARGQPEAFF.

This chain joins TRBV27 and TRBJ2-7; perhaps TRBD2 as D (6 bases). The CDR3 is 12 amino acids. The germline V gene has CDR1 MNHEY and CDR2 SMNVEV (reference sequence). V shed 8 bases and J shed 2 bases, with 10 bases lying between them. The CDR3 spells CASRGGAYEQYF. The DNA of the CDR3 is TGTGCCAGCCGAGGAGGGGCCTACGAGCAGTACTTC.

The rearrangement joins TRBV7-9 to TRBJ1-4, with 7 nucleotides matching TRBD1. V shed 3 bases, J shed 4 bases, and the junction held 5 bases outside the gene matches. Germline CDR1 SEHNR, CDR2 FQNEAQ (reference sequence). The CDR3 spans 15 residues. As DNA, the CDR3 is TGTGCCAGCAGCTTTGGGGACAGCTTTAATGAAAAACTGTTTTTT. As protein: CASSFGDSFNEKLFF.

This chain connects TRBV27 to TRBJ1-5; maybe TRBD1 (5 bases). This CDR3 region has 14 residues. V shed 3 bases and J shed 6 bases, with 12 bases lying between them. Germline V gene lookup returns CDR1 MNHEY and CDR2 SMNVEV (reference sequence). DNA for the CDR3: TGTGCCAGCAGTTTCGGAGGGGACCTTCAGCCCCAGCATTTT. Its translation: CASSFGGDLQPQHF.

Regarding this clone: One end of the junction is discordant with germline, which a read error may explain. Written as DNA, the CDR3 is TGTGCTTGTGGTTTGTGGACAGGGGGCAACCCCGACACCGGGGAGCTGTTTTTT. Translating gives CACGLWTGGNPDTGELFF. The chain employs TRBV12-5 and TRBJ2-2; TRBD1 matches 11 bases. The germline V gene has CDR1 LGHNT and CDR2 FRNRAP. CDR3 length: 18 amino acids.

This clone showed up just once. The rearrangement links TRBV11-2 to TRBJ1-5; 9 bases line up with TRBD1. Trimming took 4 bases from V and 4 from J; bases not matched to a gene: 2. This CDR3 is built from 14 residues. Germline values: CDR1 SGHAT, CDR2 FQNNGV. The chain's CDR3 is CASSSGQGNQPQHF. The CDR3 nucleotides read TGTGCCAGCAGCTCGGGACAGGGTAATCAGCCCCAGCATTTT.

On this clone: Other DNA sequences in the sample encode the same CDR3. The chain is built from TRBV6-1 and TRBJ1-2; no clear D. Germline-derived CDR1 and CDR2 are MNHNS and SASEGT. The CDR3 length is 10 residues. V was pared by 4 bases and J by 8 bases, with 5 bases between. CDR3: CASSVLGYTF. Written as DNA, the CDR3 is TGTGCCAGCAGTGTTCTGGGCTACACCTTC.

The chain couples TRBV7-8 to TRBJ2-7; possible D gene TRBD1, 6 bases. There are 13 residues in the CDR3. The V end was cut by 8 bases, the J end by 3 bases, with 14 bases between. Germline CDR1 and CDR2: SGHVS and FQNEAQ. This chain's CDR3 is CASHGQKYYEQYF. The CDR3 bases are TGTGCCAGCCACGGACAGAAGTACTACGAGCAGTACTTC.

This rearrangement joins TRBV27 to TRBJ2-1; TRBD1 matches at 10 bases. From germline, CDR1 is MNHEY and CDR2 SMNVEV (reference sequence). V shed 7 bases and J 3 bases; nucleotides not matched to a gene: 6. The CDR3 totals 15 residues. The CDR3 sequence: CASTGWTGGYNEQFF. The CDR3 nucleotides are TGTGCCAGCACCGGTTGGACAGGGGGCTACAATGAGCAGTTCTTC.

The genes are TRBV18 and TRBJ2-3, with 14 bases that match TRBD2. Germline CDR1 and CDR2: KGHSH and LQKENI. With 3 bases clipped from V and 6 bases from J, the junction kept 11 bases outside the gene matches. The CDR3 runs to 18 residues. This chain's CDR3 is CASSPILPGLAGVDTQYF. DNA for the CDR3: TGTGCCAGCTCACCGATACTGCCGGGACTAGCGGGAGTGGATACGCAGTATTTT. Full variable domain (missing parts from reference TRBV18 and TRBJ2-3): NAGVMQNPRHLVRRRGQEARLRCSPMKGHSHVYWYRQLPEEGLKFMVYLQKENIIDESGMPKERFSAEFPKEGPSILRIQQVVRGDSAAYFCASSPILPGLAGVDTQYFGPGTRLTVL.

This rearrangement joins TRBV5-4 to TRBJ2-3; 10 positions agree with TRBD1. Germline assignment: CDR1 SGHNT and CDR2 YYREEE (reference sequence). The length of the CDR3 is 15 residues. V was clipped by 5 bases and J by 2 bases; unmatched bases: 5. For the CDR3, the DNA is TGTGCCAGCAGTGAGGGACAGGGGATCACAGATACGCAGTATTTT. It yields the protein CASSEGQGITDTQYF.

The chain joins TRBV7-6 to TRBJ2-2; unclear D gene. Trimming took off 1 base at V and 5 bases at J, with 5 bases between the two ends. CDR3 size: 13 residues. Germline V gene sequence: CDR1 SGHVS, CDR2 FNYEAQ. CDR3 sequence: CASSLVQTGELFF. The CDR3 nucleotides read TGTGCCAGCAGCTTAGTGCAGACCGGGGAGCTGTTTTTT. Using reference TRBV7-6 and TRBJ2-2 for the parts outside the CDR3, the full variable domain is GAGVSQSPRYKVTKRGQDVALRCDPISGHVSLYWYRQALGQGPEFLTYFNYEAQQDKSGLPNDRFSAERPEGSISTLTIQRTEQRDSAMYRCASSLVQTGELFFGEGSRLTVL.